The next 4 T cell receptor beta chains were all read from a single sample in a study of graft-versus-host responses after intestinal transplantation. Clones were read by immunoSEQ multiplex PCR, and TCRdb kept only the in-frame ones, dropping some. Here the sample spans tens of thousands of clones, about 93% being singletons. These receptors have no identified antigens. The sequenced sample was unstimulated CD8+ T cells sorted from spleen or lymph node cells, obtained before transplant. The receptors shown here come from a human donor who was the organ donor for an intestinal transplant.

The chain joins TRBV28 to TRBJ1-3; TRBD1 might be the D (6 bases). The CDR3 extends over 15 amino acids. Per germline, CDR1 MDHEN and CDR2 SYDVKM. V was clipped by 2 bases and J by 3 bases, with 11 bases between them. The CDR3 sequence: CASSLQGIVGNTIYF. The DNA for the CDR3 is TGTGCCAGCAGTTTACAGGGGATAGTTGGAAACACCATATATTTT. The variable domain in full, completed from reference TRBV28 and TRBJ1-3, reads DVKVTQSSRYLVKRTGEKVFLECVQDMDHENMFWYRQDPGLGLRLIYFSYDVKMKEKGDIPEGYSVSREKKERFSLILESASTNQTSMYLCASSLQGIVGNTIYFGEGSWLTVV.

CDR3 region: CASSSSLGGSFAYNEQFF. The DNA of the CDR3 is TGTGCCAGCAGCTCCTCCCTGGGCGGGAGTTTCGCCTACAATGAGCAGTTCTTC. The rearrangement joins TRBV5-4 to TRBJ2-1; TRBD2 agrees at 7 bases. The CDR3 runs to 18 residues. Unmatched junction bases numbered 14, after V lost 3 bases and J lost 2 bases. Germline lookup yields CDR1 SGHNT and CDR2 YYREEE (reference sequence). Full variable domain (missing parts from reference TRBV5-4 and TRBJ2-1): ETGVTQSPTHLIKTRGQQVTLRCSSQSGHNTVSWYQQALGQGPQFIFQYYREEENGRGNFPPRFSGLQFPNYSSELNVNALELDDSALYLCASSSSLGGSFAYNEQFFGPGTRLTVL.

The rearrangement links TRBV28 to TRBJ1-1, with no clear D. Trimming took 8 bases from V and 3 from J, leaving 16 bases between them. The CDR3 sequence is 14 residues long. The germline V gene encodes CDR1 MDHEN and CDR2 SYDVKM. In DNA form, the CDR3 reads TGTGCCAGCGAGACGGGAGTTTGGGACACTGAAGCTTTCTTT. This translates into CASETGVWDTEAFF.

The chain employs TRBV30 and TRBJ2-1; the match to TRBD2 covers 8 bases. Trimming at V came to 4 bases and at J to 8 bases, leaving 10 bases not matched to a gene. CDR3 length: 14 residues. The germline V gene encodes CDR1 GTSNPN and CDR2 SVGIG (reference sequence). The CDR3 protein is CAWTPTGGADEQFF. CDR3 coding DNA: TGTGCCTGGACCCCAACGGGGGGGGCCGATGAGCAGTTCTTC.